These T cell receptor beta chains were read from a single sample in a study of blood T cell repertoires in COVID-19. Assay: immunoSEQ multiplex PCR; the TCRdb copy retains only in-frame clones and omits some. This sample has under 300,000 clones; roughly 90% occur once, and the top ten carry around 1%. Sequencing was done on a sample of PBMCs or T cells enriched from blood (not recorded which). The receptors were gathered from a woman aged 30 to 39 who had recovered from COVID-19. CDR3s include the opening cysteine and the closing phenylalanine or tryptophan.

j_call v_call cdr3_aa
TRBJ2-1 TRBV6-2/TRBV6-3 CASSYFSGNYNEQFF
TRBJ2-5 TRBV7-3 CASSLASRGETQYF
TRBJ1-6 TRBV3-1/TRBV3-2 CASSQKTYPRRLLHF
TRBJ2-3 TRBV11-3 CASSYRLAGHTDTQYF
TRBJ1-2 TRBV30 CAWSRFRGSSYTF
TRBJ2-2 TRBV9 CASSRYLGTGITGELFF
TRBJ2-1 TRBV4-1 CASSQDRTRLGTDKYNEQFF
TRBJ2-2 TRBV2 CASSLNIPSGELFF
TRBJ1-5 TRBV27 CASRDRGLGQPQHF
TRBJ1-4 TRBV6-5 CASSEGTSYEKLFF
TRBJ1-2 TRBV12-5 CASGLVHGGLGYGYTF
TRBJ1-1 TRBV10-3 CAISDRGQLNTEAFF
TRBJ2-5 TRBV7-9 CASSLQAGGRQETQYF
TRBJ2-3 TRBV27 CASSSGTAISTDTQYF
TRBJ2-5 TRBV5-4 CASRGAGMQETQYF
TRBJ2-5 TRBV27 CASSDGSYQETQYF
TRBJ2-2 TRBV7-6 CASSPAGQGWSGELFF
TRBJ1-4 TRBV9 CASSVAFWTGRREKLFF
TRBJ2-1 TRBV6-2/TRBV6-3 CASSYLSTSSVNNEQFF
TRBJ2-5 TRBV29-1 CSVVDLTKETQYF
TRBJ2-1 TRBV27 CVSSLRSRLAGVSSYNEQFF
TRBJ2-5 TRBV9 CASQAQGQETQYF
TRBJ1-4 TRBV28 CASSTRQGVDEKLFF
TRBJ2-5 TRBV7-2 CASRSRTGRETQYF
TRBJ1-1 TRBV10-2 CASSAPSSVNTEAFF
TRBJ1-3 TRBV7-6 CASSVTGAHSGNTIYF
TRBJ1-5 TRBV18 CASSPGGEPQHF
TRBJ2-1 TRBV27 CASSPIPGTSAYNEQFF
TRBJ2-1 TRBV28 CASRDMNNEQFF
TRBJ1-2 TRBV19 CASSIGGKGYGYTF
TRBJ1-6 TRBV5-6 CASSLQGHNSPLHF
TRBJ2-5 TRBV11-2 CASTVSLLAGQQETQYF
TRBJ1-2 TRBV4-1 CASSQGQDYTF
TRBJ1-1 TRBV12-3/TRBV12-4 CALRAGNTEAFF
TRBJ1-6 TRBV6-8 CATRGDRVNSPLHF
TRBJ2-1 TRBV2 CASSGRLDNASEQFF
TRBJ2-7 TRBV28 CASTQTGTQTYEQYF
TRBJ2-1 TRBV4-1 CASSQFGGANEQFF
TRBJ2-1 TRBV13 CASSMAAYNEQFF
TRBJ2-3 TRBV18 CASSPTGGGTDTQYF
TRBJ2-5 TRBV9 CASSGGRKETQYF
TRBJ1-2 TRBV5-6 CASSFDSNYGYTF
TRBJ2-3 TRBV13 CASSRLLREKTSTDTQYF
TRBJ2-2 TRBV6-5 CASSFVLTGELFF
TRBJ1-5 TRBV19 CASSTDRVQPQHF
TRBJ2-7 TRBV13 CASSLNGGALASYEQYF
TRBJ1-1 TRBV7-9 CASSLGGEEAFF
TRBJ2-1 TRBV24-1 CATSDFTGQGYNEQFF
TRBJ1-1 TRBV4-1 CASSPREEIYMNTEAFF
TRBJ1-2 TRBV28 CASSPPGSYGYTF
TRBJ1-2 TRBV10-3 CATQGKPHYGYTF
TRBJ2-2 TRBV30 CAWNDDIPGLAGTGELFF
TRBJ2-7 TRBV11-1 CASSLEASGTYEQYF
TRBJ2-1 TRBV24-1 CATSDPGQGTDEQFF
TRBJ2-5 TRBV30 CAWRVPGRVRETQYF